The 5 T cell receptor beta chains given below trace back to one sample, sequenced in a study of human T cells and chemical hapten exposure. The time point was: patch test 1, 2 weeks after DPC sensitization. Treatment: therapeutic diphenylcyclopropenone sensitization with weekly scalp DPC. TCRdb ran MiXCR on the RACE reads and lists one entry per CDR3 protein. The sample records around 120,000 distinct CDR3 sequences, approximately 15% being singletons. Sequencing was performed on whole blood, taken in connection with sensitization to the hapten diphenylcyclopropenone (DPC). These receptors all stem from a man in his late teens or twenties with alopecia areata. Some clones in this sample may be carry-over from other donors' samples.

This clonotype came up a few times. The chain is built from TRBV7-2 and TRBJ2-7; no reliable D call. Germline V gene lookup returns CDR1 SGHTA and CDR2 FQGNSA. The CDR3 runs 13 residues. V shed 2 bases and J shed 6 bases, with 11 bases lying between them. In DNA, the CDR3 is TGTGCCAGCAGCTTAATAACGATCTCCGAGCAGTACTTC. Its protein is CASSLITISEQYF. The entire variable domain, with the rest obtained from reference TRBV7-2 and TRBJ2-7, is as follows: GAGVSQSPSNKVTEKGKDVELRCDPISGHTALYWYRQSLGQGLEFLIYFQGNSAPDKSGLPSDRFSAERTGGSVSTLTIQRTQQEDSAVYLCASSLITISEQYFGPGTRLTVT.

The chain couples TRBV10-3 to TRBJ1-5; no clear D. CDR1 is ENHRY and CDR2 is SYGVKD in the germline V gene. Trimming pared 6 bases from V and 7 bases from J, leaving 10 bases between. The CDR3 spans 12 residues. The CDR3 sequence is CAISDEVQPQHF. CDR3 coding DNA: TGTGCCATCAGCGACGAGGTACAGCCCCAGCATTTT.

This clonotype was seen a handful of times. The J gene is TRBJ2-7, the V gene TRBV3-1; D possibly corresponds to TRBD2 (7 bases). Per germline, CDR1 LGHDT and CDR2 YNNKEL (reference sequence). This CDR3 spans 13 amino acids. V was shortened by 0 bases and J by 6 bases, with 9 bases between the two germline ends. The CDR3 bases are TGTGCCAGCAGCCAAGAAGGGGGGGCCGAGCAGTACGTC. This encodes CASSQEGGAEQYV.

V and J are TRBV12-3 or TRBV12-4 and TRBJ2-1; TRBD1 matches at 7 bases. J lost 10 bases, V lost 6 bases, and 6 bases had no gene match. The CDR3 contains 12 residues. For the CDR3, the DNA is TGTGCCAGCAGCCCAGGGGGACGGGAGCAGTTCTTC. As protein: CASSPGGREQFF.

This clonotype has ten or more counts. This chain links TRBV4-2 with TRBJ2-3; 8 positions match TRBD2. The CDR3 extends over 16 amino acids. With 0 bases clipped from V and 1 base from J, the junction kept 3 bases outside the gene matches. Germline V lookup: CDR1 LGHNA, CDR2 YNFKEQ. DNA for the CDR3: TGTGCCAGCAGCCAAGATCTACTAGCGGGCACAGATACGCAGTATTTT. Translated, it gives CASSQDLLAGTDTQYF.